This T cell receptor beta chain derives from a study of T cells after yellow fever vaccination (dated by TCRdb to about 2019). Describing the broader study: The SMART-Seq v4 Ultra Low Input RNA kit was used to prepare libraries from fractions with low cell numbers. Two healthy male donors, one aged 18 to 29 and one aged 30 to 40 years, made up the cohort. To track T-cell clones before and after primary and booster YFV17D yellow fever vaccination, bulk TCR alpha and beta repertoires were sequenced longitudinally. Blood was collected at multiple timepoints before and after primary and secondary immunization, and bulk PBMC replicates and cell subsets were isolated.

This clonotype was seen ten or more times. It has no known antigen specificity. Per-nucleotide qualities are absent, and no much larger clonotype sits a single base away. What the work shows at the level of the full study, not this receptor alone: Because only two donors were included in the study, the extent to which the findings can be generalized is limited. A small fraction of clonotypes showed up in both the CD4 and CD8 compartments, probably as a result of convergent recombination. Most clones expanded after primary vaccination were re-detected after the booster (96% of CD4 and approximately 88% of CD8), suggesting broad memory maintenance. Computational filtering was required because FACS-sorted repertoires could contain abundant contaminating clonotypes from the bulk population. The secondary T-cell response was found to be weaker but faster than the primary response, with a peak reached on day 5 rather than on day 15.

The sequencer was an Illumina NovaSeq 6000. TCR cDNA was made using 5'RACE template switching, a step that added a universal primer site and unique molecular identifiers. cDNA synthesis was primed from both the TCR alpha and TCR beta constant segments. Libraries were amplified in two PCR steps, with sample barcodes and sequencing adapters added in the second step. Sequencing of libraries was done on Illumina HiSeq 2500 (2x100 bp) or NovaSeq (2x150 bp). The study's processing was this. Demultiplexing of reads and collapsing into UMI consensus sequences were performed with MIGEC, and V(D)J alignment was carried out with MiXCR. Using edgeR on replicate PBMC samples, clonotypes were called vaccine-responding if FDR was below 0.01 and the log2 fold change was above 5 up to day 15. CD4 or CD8 identity was assigned to each bulk clonotype according to whether the clonotype was present at higher abundance in the sequenced CD4 repertoire or the sequenced CD8 repertoire. TCRdb redid the processing of the public reads, applying fastp at Q25 and MiXCR, and retained in-frame beta chains. Duplicate CDR3 protein sequences are folded into a single record with the most common DNA and genes. TCRdb's processing, not the authors', yielded these V and J calls. The sample includes about 320,000 distinct CDR3 sequences, with 3.5% to 4.5% observed a single time. The ten largest make up approximately 20% of the sample.

The meaning of the sample's treatment or condition label: live attenuated yellow fever vaccine strain. At every blood-draw timepoint, two biological replicates of bulk PBMCs were collected. A standard Ficoll-Paque protocol was used to isolate PBMCs from peripheral blood. TriZol was used to extract RNA from bulk PBMCs, CD4 and CD8 fractions, and dextramer-positive and dextramer-negative fractions. This specimen consisted of PBMCs, obtained 15 days after the yellow fever booster vaccination. This TCR was recovered from a man aged 18 to 30 who received the YFV17D yellow fever vaccine.

The nucleotide sequence reads as follows: TGTGCCAGCCCTGGGACGGGGAACACTGAAGCTTTCTTT. Its protein reads: CASPGTGNTEAFF. The chain links TRBV5-6 with TRBJ1-1; 5 matching bases give a weak D call of TRBD1. The germline V gene sets CDR1 to SGHDT and CDR2 to YYEEEE. Including cysteine and phenylalanine, the CDR3 has 13 amino acids. The kept DNA is CDR3 alone, 39 bases in frame from the first base. V loses 7 bases of germline sequence and J loses 1 base, and the interval between the two ends is 11 bases.